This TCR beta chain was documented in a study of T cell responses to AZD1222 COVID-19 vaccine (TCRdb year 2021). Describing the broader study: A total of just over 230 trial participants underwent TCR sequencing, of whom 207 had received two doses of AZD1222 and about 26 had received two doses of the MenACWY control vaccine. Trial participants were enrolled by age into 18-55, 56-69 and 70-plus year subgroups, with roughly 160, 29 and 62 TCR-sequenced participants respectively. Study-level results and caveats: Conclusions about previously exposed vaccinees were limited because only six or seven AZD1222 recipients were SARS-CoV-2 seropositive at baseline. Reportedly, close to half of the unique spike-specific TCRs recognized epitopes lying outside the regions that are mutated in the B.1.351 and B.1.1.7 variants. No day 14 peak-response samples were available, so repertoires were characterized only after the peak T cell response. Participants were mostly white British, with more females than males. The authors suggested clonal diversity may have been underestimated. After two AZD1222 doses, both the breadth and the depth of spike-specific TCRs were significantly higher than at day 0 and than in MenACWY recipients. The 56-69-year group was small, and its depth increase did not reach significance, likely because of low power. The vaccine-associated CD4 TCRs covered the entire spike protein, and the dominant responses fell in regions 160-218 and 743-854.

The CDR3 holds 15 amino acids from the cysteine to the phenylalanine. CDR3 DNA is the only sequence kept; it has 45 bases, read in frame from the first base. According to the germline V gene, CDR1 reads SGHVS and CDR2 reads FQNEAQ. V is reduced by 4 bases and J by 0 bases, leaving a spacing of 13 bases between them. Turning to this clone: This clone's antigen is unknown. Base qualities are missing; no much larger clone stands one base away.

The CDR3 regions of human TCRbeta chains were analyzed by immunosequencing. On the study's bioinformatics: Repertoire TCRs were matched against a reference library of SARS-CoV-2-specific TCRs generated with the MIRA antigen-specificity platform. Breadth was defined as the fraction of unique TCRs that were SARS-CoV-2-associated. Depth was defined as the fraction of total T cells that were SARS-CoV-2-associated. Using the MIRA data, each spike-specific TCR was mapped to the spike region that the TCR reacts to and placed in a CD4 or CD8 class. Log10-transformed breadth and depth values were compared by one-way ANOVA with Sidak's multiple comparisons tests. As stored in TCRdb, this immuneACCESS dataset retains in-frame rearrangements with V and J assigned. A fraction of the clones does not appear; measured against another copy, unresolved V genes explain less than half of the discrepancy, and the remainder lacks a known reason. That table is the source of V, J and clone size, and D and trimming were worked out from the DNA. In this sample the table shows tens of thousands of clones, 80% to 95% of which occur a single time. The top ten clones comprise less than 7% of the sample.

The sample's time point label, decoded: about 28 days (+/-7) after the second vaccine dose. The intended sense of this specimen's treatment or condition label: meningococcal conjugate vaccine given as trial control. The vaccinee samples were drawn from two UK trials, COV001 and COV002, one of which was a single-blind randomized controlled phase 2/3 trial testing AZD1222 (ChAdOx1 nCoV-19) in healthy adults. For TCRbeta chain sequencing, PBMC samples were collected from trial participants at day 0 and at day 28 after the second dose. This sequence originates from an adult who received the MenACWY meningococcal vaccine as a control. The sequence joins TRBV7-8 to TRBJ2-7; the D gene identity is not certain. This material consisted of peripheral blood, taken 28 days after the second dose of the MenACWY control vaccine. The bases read TGTGCCAGCAGCTGGAAGGCCCCCTCCTCCTACGAGCAGTACTTC. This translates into CASSWKAPSSYEQYF. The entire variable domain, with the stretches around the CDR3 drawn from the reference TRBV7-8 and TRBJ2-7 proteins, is GAGVSQSPRYKVAKRGQDVALRCDPISGHVSLFWYQQALGQGPEFLTYFQNEAQLDKSGLPSDRFFAERPEGSVSTLKIQRTQQEDSAVYLCASSWKAPSSYEQYFGPGTRLTVT.